A single TCR beta chain is shown here with its context. This sample was taken from a study of regulatory and conventional T cells in RAG deficiency. V lost 0 bases, J lost 9 bases, and 16 bases lay in between. The CDR3 is 16 residues long. The germline gives CDR1 SGDLS, CDR2 YYNGEE. Clones were read by immunoSEQ multiplex PCR, and TCRdb kept only the in-frame ones, dropping some. Among about 30,000 clones listed, over 90% were seen once. The sorted conventional CD4+ T cells were CD25-low and CD127-high, with genomic DNA sequenced. The sample also formed part of further work on regulatory T cells. That study adds: Amplification used 52 TRBV primers and 13 TRBJ primers.

The clonotype originates from a human donor in good health. Sample: CD25- CD4+ T cells sorted from blood. The chain uses TRBV9 and TRBJ1-6, with D hard to call. The CDR3 loop reads CASSVVSRVEFSPLHF. Here the CDR3 DNA reads TGTGCCAGCAGCGTAGTCTCGAGGGTTGAATTTTCACCCCTCCACTTT.